The T cell receptor beta chain under discussion was sequenced for a study of cytomegalovirus exposure and HLA in healthy donors. Primers: 60 Vbeta forward and 13 Jbeta reverse. The method was immunoSEQ multiplex PCR; TCRdb's version includes in-frame clones alone and lacks a portion of them. This table holds 150,000 to 200,000 clones, approximately 81% found once. The CDR3 is 13 residues long. Germline lookup yields CDR1 MNHEY and CDR2 SMNVEV (reference sequence). The rearrangement uses TRBV27 and TRBJ2-5; 9 bases agree with TRBD2. The J call is uncertain, as TRBJ2-7 better fits the DNA end. Sequencing input: PBMCs. The clonotype comes from a boy aged 5-17 years in good health and CMV-seronegative. Here the CDR3 reads CASSSSGKYEQYF. In nucleotides, the CDR3 is TGTGCCAGCAGTTCTAGCGGGAAGTACGAGCAGTACTTC.